These 16 T cell receptor beta chains were all obtained from the same sample, sequenced in a study of blood T cell repertoires in COVID-19 (dated by TCRdb to 2018 to 2021). The library was obtained by the immunoSEQ multiplex PCR assay. TCRdb took over this immuneACCESS table, retaining in-frame rearrangements with V and J assigned. Such tables are incomplete; in checked studies, under half of the missing clones stem from an unresolved V gene, and the remainder is unexplained. This sample gives approximately 100,000 clones in total; around 86% of them show up just once. Roughly 15% of the sample belongs to the ten largest clones. The sample taken for sequencing was peripheral blood. These receptors were obtained from a woman aged 80 or older with active or convalescent COVID-19.

This chain joins TRBV28 and TRBJ1-2, with 11 bases matching TRBD1. The V segment lost 5 bases and the J segment 2 bases; nucleotides outside the gene matches: 7. CDR3 length: 16 amino acids. Germline CDR1 is MDHEN and CDR2 is SYDVKM. The CDR3: CASSLGQGASNYGYTF. The CDR3 region has the DNA TGTGCCAGCAGTCTTGGACAGGGGGCATCAAACTATGGCTACACCTTC.

This sequence joins TRBV6-2 or TRBV6-3 and TRBJ1-2; TRBD1 agrees at 8 bases. Germline lookup yields CDR1 MNHEY and CDR2 SVGEGT. V lost 6 bases, J lost 8 bases, and 8 bases stayed unmatched. This CDR3 contains 13 residues. The CDR3 region has the DNA TGTGCCAGCAGCCCAACAGGGGGTGAAGGCTACACCTTC. Translation: CASSPTGGEGYTF.

This chain links TRBV7-9 with TRBJ1-3, with D perhaps TRBD1 (6 bases). Germline lookup yields CDR1 SEHNR and CDR2 FQNEAQ (reference sequence). CDR3 length: 13 residues. V lost 4 bases to trimming and J lost 6 bases, with 10 bases between them. The CDR3 DNA sequence: TGTGCCAGCAGCTCACAGGGTACAAACACCATATATTTT. Amino acid sequence: CASSSQGTNTIYF. Variable domain in full (rest from reference TRBV7-9 and TRBJ1-3): DTGVSQNPRHKITKRGQNVTFRCDPISEHNRLYWYRQTLGQGPEFLTYFQNEAQLEKSRLLSDRFSAERPKGSFSTLEIQRTEQGDSAMYLCASSSQGTNTIYFGEGSWLTVV.

The rearrangement links TRBV21-1 to TRBJ1-1; the table's D call TRBD1 went unverified against the DNA. TRBV21-1 is a pseudogene. The CDR3 totals 16 residues. This CDR3 is CASISPLQARRGEAFF. CDR3 DNA sequence: TGTGCCAGCATCAGTCCCCTCCAGGCCCGCCGTGGAGAAGCTTTCTTT.

Concerning this clone: Other nucleotide sequences from this sample produce the same CDR3. The chain couples TRBV29-1 to TRBJ2-2; TRBD2 aligns across 9 bases. The germline CDR1 and CDR2 sequences are SQVTM and ANQGSEA. This CDR3 is built from 14 residues. V trimming: 4 bases; J trimming: 0 bases; junction bases outside the gene matches: 0. As DNA, the CDR3 is TGCAGCGTTGGACTAGCGGCGAACACCGGGGAGCTGTTTTTT. This gives the protein CSVGLAANTGELFF.

The chain has TRBV27 and TRBJ2-7, with TRBD1 matching 11 bases. CDR3 size: 15 residues. The germline V gene encodes CDR1 MNHEY and CDR2 SMNVEV (reference sequence). J gave up 6 bases and V 0 bases, and 4 bases lay outside the gene matches. The CDR3 sequence: CASSLSWTGGSEQYF. For the CDR3, the DNA is TGTGCCAGCAGTTTATCGTGGACAGGGGGCAGCGAGCAGTACTTC.

The chain recombines TRBV3-1 (or the pseudogene TRBV3-2) with TRBJ2-4; 11 nucleotides align to TRBD2. With 5 bases clipped from V and 5 bases from J, the junction kept 8 bases outside the gene matches. This CDR3 is 16 amino acids long. CDR1 LGHDT and CDR2 YNNKEL come from the germline V gene (reference sequence). CDR3 sequence (DNA): TGTGCCAGCAGCTCTCTAGCGGGGGGAGCACAAAACATTCAGTACTTC. Amino acids: CASSSLAGGAQNIQYF.

This chain links TRBV19 with TRBJ1-5; 9 positions agree with TRBD1. The ends lost 3 bases at V and 4 bases at J; junction bases unmatched: 13. Germline CDR1 reads LNHDA; CDR2 reads SQIVND (reference sequence). The CDR3 length is 18 residues. CDR3 sequence: CASSIGTGGLIGNQPQHF. The CDR3 DNA follows: TGTGCCAGTAGTATCGGTACAGGGGGCTTGATAGGGAATCAGCCCCAGCATTTT.

The rearrangement joins TRBV29-1 to TRBJ2-1, with 8 bases fitting TRBD1. Germline CDR1 SQVTM, CDR2 ANQGSEA. CDR3 length: 13 amino acids. The trim removed 7 bases at V and 6 bases at J, leaving 8 bases unmatched. The CDR3 DNA is TGCAGCGCCAACGGACAGGGACCCAATGAGCAGTTCTTC. Translation gives CSANGQGPNEQFF.

CDR3 region: CASSRGQGGGTGELFF. The CDR3 nucleotides are TGTGCCAGCAGTCGTGGACAGGGCGGGGGCACCGGGGAGCTGTTTTTT. The chain uses TRBV6-2 or TRBV6-3 and TRBJ2-2; D is perhaps TRBD1 (8 bases). This CDR3 region has 16 residues. Deletions cut 5 bases from V and 4 bases from J, with 17 bases between. Germline assignment: CDR1 MNHEY and CDR2 SVGEGT.

The rearrangement joins TRBV2 to TRBJ2-2; TRBD2 matches 10 bases. CDR1 and CDR2 from the germline V gene are SNHLY and FYNNEI. The J segment lost 1 base and the V segment lost 1 base, leaving 0 bases of the junction unmatched. This CDR3 comprises 16 residues. CDR3 coding DNA: TGTGCCAGCAGTGAAGGGACTAGCGGGAACACCGGGGAGCTGTTTTTT. Amino acids: CASSEGTSGNTGELFF.

The V gene is TRBV19, the J gene TRBJ1-4; D call uncertain. The V end was cut by 3 bases, the J end by 0 bases, with 5 bases between. CDR1 is LNHDA and CDR2 is SQIVND in the germline V gene (reference sequence). The CDR3 sequence is 14 residues long. The CDR3 region is CASSISATNEKLFF. In DNA form, the CDR3 reads TGTGCCAGTAGTATTTCTGCAACTAATGAAAAACTGTTTTTT.

This chain uses TRBV10-3 with TRBJ2-7, with 10 bases aligning to TRBD1. Losses at the gene ends were 5 bases for V and 3 bases for J; bases not matched to a gene: 4. Germline-derived CDR1 and CDR2 are ENHRY and SYGVKD. The CDR3 has 14 amino acids. CDR3 amino acids: CAISPGTGVYEQYF. The CDR3 DNA reads as TGTGCCATCAGTCCCGGGACAGGGGTCTACGAGCAGTACTTC.

The chain recombines TRBV3-1 (or the pseudogene TRBV3-2) with TRBJ1-2; no reliable D call. The CDR3 consists of 14 residues. With 2 bases removed from V and 2 bases from J, the gap between germline ends came to 9 bases. Germline assignment: CDR1 LGHDT and CDR2 YNNKEL (reference sequence). The CDR3 is CASSQQALNYGYTF. CDR3 DNA: TGTGCCAGCAGCCAACAAGCCTTAAACTATGGCTACACCTTC.

This chain uses TRBV12-3 or TRBV12-4 with TRBJ1-2; D gene ambiguous. V shed 3 bases and J shed 4 bases, with 9 bases lying between them. This CDR3 region has 13 residues. The CDR3 here is CASSFADIYGYTF. The CDR3 nucleotides are TGTGCCAGCAGTTTTGCAGATATCTATGGCTACACCTTC.

This rearrangement joins TRBV24-1 to TRBJ1-2, with TRBD1 matching over 9 bases. The germline gives CDR1 KGHDR, CDR2 SFDVKD. The CDR3 consists of 14 residues. With 4 bases clipped from V and 8 bases from J, the junction kept 7 bases outside the gene matches. The CDR3 reads CATSDPTGGVGYTF. CDR3 bases: TGTGCCACCAGTGACCCGACAGGGGGGGTCGGCTACACCTTC.